This TCR beta chain comes out of a study of OX40 agonist ivuxolimab in advanced cancers. Blood sampling was done at baseline, cycle 4 day 1, and cycle 7 day 1. This CDR3 contains 16 residues. As for this clone: Its specificity is unknown.

The repertoire was sequenced with immunoSEQ multiplex PCR; TCRdb's copy has only in-frame clones and lacks some. The sample shows approximately 90,000 clones, 91% of them seen only once. Whole-study results and caveats: Expanded peripheral T cell antigen specificity was not determined.

The clonotype was recovered from an adult with an advanced solid tumor such as melanoma, head and neck, liver or kidney cancer. The material sequenced was CD4+ or CD8+ T cells sorted from blood, taken in a trial of the OX40 agonist ivuxolimab. The V call is TRBV21-1, the J call TRBJ1-1. TRBV21-1 represents a pseudogene. This CDR3 is CASIKHGEGAKTEAFF. CDR3 in DNA: TGTGCCAGCATCAAACACGGGGAGGGGGCTAAGACTGAAGCTTTCTTT.